This T cell receptor (beta chain) comes out of a study of T cells after yellow fever vaccination (dated by TCRdb to the late 2010s). Looking at the study overall: Libraries from fractions with low cell numbers were prepared with the SMART-Seq v4 Ultra Low Input RNA kit. Bulk TCR alpha and beta repertoires were sequenced longitudinally to track T-cell clones before and after primary and booster YFV17D yellow fever vaccination. Two healthy male donors, one aged 18 to 30 and one aged 30 to 40 years, made up the cohort. Blood was drawn at multiple timepoints before and after primary and secondary immunization, with bulk PBMC replicates and cell subsets isolated.

The research as a whole found: A small share of clonotypes occurred in both CD4 and CD8 compartments, likely arising from convergent recombination. Computational filtering was needed because FACS-sorted repertoires could contain abundant contaminating clonotypes from the bulk population. The study included only a couple of donors, which limits how far the findings can be generalized. The secondary T-cell response was weaker than the primary response but faster, peaking on day 5 instead of day 15. Most clones expanded after primary vaccination (approximately 96% of CD4 and 70% to 90% of CD8) were re-detected after the booster, suggesting that broad memory maintenance occurred.

TCR cDNA was made using 5'RACE template switching, a step that added a universal primer site and unique molecular identifiers. cDNA synthesis was primed from both the TCR alpha and TCR beta constant segments. Library amplification involved two PCR steps, and the second step added sample barcodes and sequencing adapters. Sequencing of libraries was done on Illumina HiSeq 2500 (2x100 bp) or NovaSeq (2x150 bp). As for how the authors treated the data: Demultiplexing of reads and collapsing into UMI consensus sequences were performed with MIGEC, and V(D)J alignment was carried out with MiXCR. Using edgeR on replicate PBMC samples, clonotypes were called vaccine-responding if FDR was below 0.01 and the log2 fold change was above 5 up to day 15. Bulk clonotypes were assigned CD4 or CD8 identity according to which sequenced CD4 or CD8 repertoire held them at higher abundance. Starting from the raw public reads, TCRdb applied fastp trimming at Q25, assembled clones with MiXCR and retained in-frame beta chains. Merged by CDR3 protein, the rows form single entries marked with the most common genes and DNA. TCRdb's processing, not the authors' own work, is the source of the V and J calls. Here the sample has about 160,000 distinct CDR3 sequences; 6% to 7.5% occur a single time. The ten biggest clones cover around 2.3% of the sample.

V ends up 0 bases short and J 1 base short, with an unmatched junction base count of 4. The CDR3, from cysteine to phenylalanine, totals 16 residues. Only the CDR3 DNA stays, 48 bases, in frame from base 1. CDR1 and CDR2 were assigned from the germline V gene as LGHNA and YSLEER. The treatment or condition label on this specimen signifies: live attenuated yellow fever vaccine strain. A standard Ficoll-Paque protocol was used to isolate PBMCs from peripheral blood. Dynabeads CD4 and CD8 positive selection kits were used to isolate the CD4 and CD8 T-cell fractions. RNA was extracted with TriZol from bulk PBMCs, CD4 and CD8 fractions, and dextramer-positive and dextramer-negative fractions. This clonotype appeared many times. This receptor's antigen is unknown. No base quality values were provided; no much bigger clone lies one nucleotide off.

The receptor chain draws on TRBV4-3 and TRBJ2-3; the central 7 bases match TRBD2. Specimen: CD4+ T cells sorted from PBMCs, collected 5 days after the first yellow fever vaccination. The origin of this receptor is a man in his late teens or twenties who received the YFV17D yellow fever vaccine. This receptor carries the CDR3 CASSQESGARTDTQYF. The DNA reads as follows: TGCGCCAGCAGCCAAGAAAGCGGGGCCCGCACAGATACGCAGTATTTT.